This T cell receptor beta chain was retrieved from a study of blood T cell repertoires in COVID-19. As for the study in general: Sample material is recorded as cDNA or gDNA derived from T cells, B-cell-depleted T cells, or PBMCs.

While infection was still active, Seattle patients were enrolled and then followed longitudinally. This CDR3 is built from 13 residues. Between the trimmed V and J ends, which lost 12 bases and 4 bases, there was a span of 18 bases. Germline V gene sequence: CDR1 KGHDR, CDR2 SFDVKD. In the original processing: Reference gene primers were amplified, and this amplification served to estimate nucleated cell counts. The repertoire was sequenced with immunoSEQ multiplex PCR; TCRdb's copy has only in-frame clones and lacks some. Clonal size and the V and J genes are those of that table, whereas D and trimming came from the DNA. The repertoire holds some 200,000 clones, with 94% as singletons. This clone occurred once.

This TCR was recovered from a man younger than 40 with COVID-19, enrolled during active disease. The genes are TRBV24-1 and TRBJ2-7, with D perhaps TRBD1 (5 bases). The sequencing sample was made of peripheral blood. This CDR3 is CAASPLQGYEQYF. In nucleotides, the CDR3 is TGTGCCGCCTCCCCTCTGCAGGGTTACGAGCAGTACTTC.